The clone carrying this T cell receptor (beta chain) was observed a few times. What it binds is not known. There are 15 residues in the CDR3. From germline, CDR1 is SGHVS and CDR2 FNYEAQ. The J segment lost 5 bases and the V segment lost 3 bases, leaving 6 bases of the junction unmatched. The data were obtained in a study of T cell responses to AZD1222 COVID-19 vaccine. Study-wide background: The analysis combined second doses at about 4 or about 12 weeks. Study-wide results and limits: Recipients of AZD1222 seropositive at baseline numbered only 6 or 7. Among vaccine-associated CD4 TCRs, coverage spanned spike, with dominance at 160-218 and 743-854. Donor demographics were predominantly white British with a female majority; clonal diversity may be underestimated.

Sequencing was performed with immunoSEQ multiplex PCR; in TCRdb, only in-frame clones are kept and a portion is missing. The table shows roughly 130,000 clones, with 86% occurring only once. The sequence derives from an adult in good health. The rearrangement joins TRBV7-6 to TRBJ2-7; 11 nucleotides match TRBD1. The sample consisted of peripheral blood, taken on day 0 of AZD1222 vaccination. The CDR3 reads CASSLGQGVINEQYF. CDR3 nucleotide sequence: TGTGCCAGCAGCTTGGGACAGGGGGTAATCAACGAGCAGTACTTC.